Below, one TCR beta chain is given with its context. Its antigen is not identified. The CDR3 sequence is 16 residues long. This sample was taken from a study of T cell clonotyping in hematopoietic cell transplantation. Overall study findings and caveats: Pathologically expanded recipient clonotypes increased progressively from day 30 to day 180 as diversity fell.

TCRdb keeps only in-frame clones here, not all; method: immunoSEQ multiplex PCR. The sample has roughly 13,000 clones, approximately 56% seen once; the top ten hold approximately 9.8%. The sequenced sample consisted of PBMCs. This chain joins TRBV1 and TRBJ2-4; the D segment call TRBD2 is taken from the table without a DNA check. TRBV1 is noted as a pseudogene. The TCR was taken from a human donor who either received an allogeneic hematopoietic cell transplant for a myeloid malignancy or was a related donor (not recorded which). Some clones in this sample may be carry-over from other donors' samples. CDR3 region: CTSSPEREEAKNIQYF. The CDR3 DNA is TGCACCAGCAGCCCGGAGCGGGAGGAAGCCAAAAACATTCAGTACTTC.